The 18 T cell receptor beta chains below come from one sample, sequenced in a study of T-cell memory formation after mild COVID-19. TCRdb analysed the 5' RACE reads with MiXCR anew, one entry per CDR3 protein. This sample carries hundreds of thousands of distinct CDR3 sequences, 15% to 20% of them seen once, and the ten largest clones take roughly 8.2%. The sequenced material came from PBMCs or a T cell subset sorted from them (not recorded which). Receptor source: an adult woman who had mild COVID-19 (a few samples of this study predate the infection). Cell type and time point are not known.

The genes are TRBV6-5 and TRBJ2-1, with 9 bases fitting TRBD2. The V gene end was trimmed by 7 bases and the J gene end by 3 bases; junction bases not matched to a gene: 7. The CDR3 consists of 15 residues. CDR1 MNHEY and CDR2 SVGAGI come from the germline V gene. The CDR3 region is CASKEAGGYYNEQFF. In DNA, the CDR3 is TGTGCCAGCAAAGAAGCGGGGGGCTACTACAATGAGCAGTTCTTC.

Regarding this clonotype: This clone may be a read error of a much larger clone one base away. V is TRBV6-5 and J is TRBJ2-3; 8 positions match TRBD2. Unmatched junction bases numbered 9, after V lost 9 bases and J lost 1 base. The CDR3 totals 15 residues. Germline loops: CDR1 MNHEY, CDR2 SVGAGI. This chain's CDR3 is CARRTLTSGTDTQYF. The CDR3 nucleotides are TGTGCCAGAAGAACCTTGACTAGCGGCACAGATACGCAGTATTTT.

This chain uses TRBV9 with TRBJ2-1; D might be TRBD2 (6 bases). The CDR3 is 16 residues long. Germline V gene sequence: CDR1 SGDLS, CDR2 YYNGEE. V lost 0 bases and J lost 3, with 13 bases in between. CDR3 residues: CASSVGREGYYNEQFF. The CDR3 bases are TGTGCCAGCAGCGTAGGGCGGGAAGGTTACTACAATGAGCAGTTCTTC.

This clonotype was detected only a few times. J is TRBJ2-7 and V is TRBV4-1; the D gene is possibly TRBD2 (6 bases). Germline V CDR1 and CDR2: MGHRA, YSYEKL. This CDR3 comprises 17 residues. Trimming took 1 base from V and 5 from J, leaving 21 bases between them. The chain's CDR3 is CASSQVGLAAGSDEQYF. DNA of the CDR3: TGCGCCAGCAGCCAAGTGGGGTTAGCGGCTGGTAGCGACGAGCAGTACTTC.

The chain has TRBV5-4 and TRBJ2-5; D not certain. Germline CDR1 is SGHNT and CDR2 is YYREEE (reference sequence). The CDR3 is made up of 14 amino acids. Trimming left V 3 bases short and J 2 bases short, with 11 bases between. CDR3 residues: CASSSLLDQETQYF. DNA of the CDR3: TGTGCCAGCAGCTCACTCCTTGATCAAGAGACCCAGTACTTC.

The chain has TRBV14 and TRBJ2-3; 13 nucleotides match TRBD2. J lost 0 bases, V lost 1 base, and 1 base had no gene match. CDR1 SGHDN and CDR2 FVKESK come from the germline V gene. This CDR3 has 17 amino acids. The CDR3 reads CASSQVGLAGSTDTQYF. The CDR3 nucleotides are TGTGCCAGCAGCCAAGTGGGACTAGCGGGGAGCACAGATACGCAGTATTTT.

This clonotype was seen a handful of times. The V and J genes are TRBV11-2 and TRBJ2-1; D uncertain. V was trimmed by 8 bases and J by 0 bases, leaving 8 bases between them. Germline V gene data show CDR1 as SGHAT and CDR2 as FQNNGV. The CDR3 consists of 13 residues. CDR3 DNA: TGTGCCAGCCGGATCCCCTCCTACAATGAGCAGTTCTTC. Protein product: CASRIPSYNEQFF.

This clonotype came up a few times. This chain joins TRBV12-3 or TRBV12-4 and TRBJ2-1; D remains ambiguous. Trimming left V 4 bases short and J 0 bases short, with 10 bases between. CDR3 length equals 15 residues. This chain's CDR3 is CASSSPLSSYNEQFF. In DNA, the CDR3 is TGTGCCAGCAGTTCCCCCCTCAGCTCCTACAATGAGCAGTTCTTC.

The chain carries TRBV20-1 and TRBJ2-7; perhaps D is TRBD1 or TRBD2 (5 bases each). This CDR3 region has 14 residues. V gave up 5 bases and J gave up 0 bases, with 14 bases separating them. Germline lookup yields CDR1 DFQATT and CDR2 SNEGSKA (reference sequence). The CDR3 bases are TGCAGTGCTCCCGGGACGGTGAGCTCCTACGAGCAGTACTTC. It specifies CSAPGTVSSYEQYF.

CDR3 DNA: TGTGCCACCAGCAGTGGGACTAGCGGGAGAGGGGAGCTGTTTTTT. Encoded protein: CATSSGTSGRGELFF. The chain carries TRBV15 and TRBJ2-2; 14 bases match TRBD2. CDR3 length: 15 amino acids. The junction had 2 bases not matched to a gene; V was cut back by 3 bases and J by 8 bases. The germline V gene has CDR1 LNHNV and CDR2 YYDKDF (reference sequence). The variable domain in full, with the rest retrieved from reference TRBV15 and TRBJ2-2, is DAMVIQNPRYQVTQFGKPVTLSCSQTLNHNVMYWYQQKSSQAPKLLFHYYDKDFNNEADTPDNFQSRRPNTSFCFLDIRSPGLGDTAMYLCATSSGTSGRGELFFGEGSRLTVL.

Ten or more counts support this clonotype. The chain links TRBV7-2 to TRBJ1-1, with D maybe TRBD1 (6 bases). This CDR3 contains 15 residues. The germline V and J ends were trimmed by 5 bases and 4 bases, with 17 bases remaining between them. The germline V gene encodes CDR1 SGHTA and CDR2 FQGNSA. Here the CDR3 reads CASSNPRVGGTEAFF. CDR3 in DNA: TGTGCCAGCAGCAATCCGCGGGTAGGGGGCACTGAAGCTTTCTTT.

This chain connects TRBV12-3 or TRBV12-4 to TRBJ1-4; D is ambiguous. Trimming took off 4 bases at V and 7 bases at J, with 13 bases between the two ends. The CDR3 contains 14 residues. CDR3 loop: CASSSEGIVEKLFF. For the CDR3, the DNA is TGTGCCAGCAGTTCCGAAGGGATTGTTGAAAAACTGTTTTTT.

The chain recombines TRBV12-3 or TRBV12-4 with TRBJ2-3; D call uncertain. The CDR3 runs 14 residues. V lost 3 bases to trimming and J lost 3 bases, with 10 bases between them. The CDR3 DNA reads as TGTGCCAGCAGTTTGCAACCCCCGACAGATACGCAGTATTTT. Its protein is CASSLQPPTDTQYF.

The chain is built from TRBV5-1 and TRBJ2-5, with 11 bases fitting TRBD2. This CDR3 has 16 residues. Losses at the gene ends were 0 bases for V and 2 bases for J; bases not matched to a gene: 3. Per the germline V gene, CDR1 is SGHRS and CDR2 is YFSETQ. CDR3 nucleotides: TGCGCCAGCAGCTTGGCTAGCGGGGGGCTACAAGAGACCCAGTACTTC. It translates to CASSLASGGLQETQYF. The variable domain in full, completed from reference TRBV5-1 and TRBJ2-5, reads KAGVTQTPRYLIKTRGQQVTLSCSPISGHRSVSWYQQTPGQGLQFLFEYFSETQRNKGNFPGRFSGRQFSNSRSEMNVSTLELGDSALYLCASSLASGGLQETQYFGPGTRLLVL.

The chain employs TRBV5-1 and TRBJ1-6; unclear D gene. The CDR3 has 15 amino acids. Germline V gives CDR1 SGHRS, CDR2 YFSETQ. V lost 6 bases, J lost 8 bases, and 18 bases lay in between. As DNA, the CDR3 is TGCGCCAGCACCCCGGGCTCCGGGCGCGATTCACCCCTCCACTTT. Protein sequence: CASTPGSGRDSPLHF.

The chain has TRBV6-5 and TRBJ1-2, with 8 nucleotides matching TRBD1. In germline, CDR1 is MNHEY, CDR2 SVGAGI. The CDR3 length is 15 residues. V trimming: 4 bases; J trimming: 6 bases; junction bases outside the gene matches: 10. CDR3: CASSSDRAFRDGYTF. Written as DNA, the CDR3 is TGTGCCAGCAGTTCGGACAGGGCCTTTCGGGATGGCTACACCTTC.

This clonotype has ten or more counts. The chain is built from TRBV6-2 or TRBV6-3 and TRBJ2-7; D remains unclear. This CDR3 contains 16 residues. CDR1 is MNHEY, CDR2 SVGEGT, per germline. The V gene lost 6 bases and the J gene lost 3 bases, with 21 bases spanning the gap. CDR3 DNA: TGTGCCAGCAGCCTGGGCGTGGGCGGAGAAGTCTACGAGCAGTACTTC. As protein: CASSLGVGGEVYEQYF.

The chain has TRBV19 and TRBJ2-3, with a weak D call TRBD2 (6 bases). The CDR3 loop spans 15 amino acids. V lost 3 bases and J lost 4, with 14 bases in between. From germline, CDR1 is LNHDA and CDR2 SQIVND (reference sequence). The CDR3 sequence: CASSISTGVADTQYF. The CDR3 DNA reads as TGTGCCAGTAGTATCTCTACGGGGGTTGCAGATACGCAGTATTTT.